This T cell receptor beta chain was observed in a study of radiotherapy plus CTLA-4 blockade in lung cancer. Overall study findings and caveats: Among blood TCR repertoires after radiotherapy plus ipilimumab, tumor-derived clones expanded.

Libraries were prepared by immunoSEQ multiplex PCR; TCRdb keeps only in-frame clonotypes and omits some of them. This sample carries 80,000 to 100,000 clones, more than 75% of them seen once, and the ten largest clones take under 4%. Germline-derived CDR1 and CDR2 are SEHNR and FQNEAQ (reference sequence). Trimming at V came to 5 bases and at J to 6 bases, leaving 8 bases not matched to a gene. The CDR3 is 15 residues long. CTLA-4 blockade using ipilimumab, together with focal radiation, was received by patients with chemo-refractory metastatic non-small-cell lung cancer. Worth noting for this clone: Its antigen remains unknown.

The sequences come from peripheral blood, collected from a patient treated with radiotherapy plus ipilimumab. The gene calls are TRBV7-9 and TRBJ2-1; 9 nucleotides align to TRBD1. This TCR was sampled from a human donor with non-small cell lung cancer who had a partial response to radiotherapy plus ipilimumab. CDR3 sequence: CASSPPGQGFNEQFF. The CDR3 DNA reads as TGTGCCAGCAGCCCCCCGGGACAGGGTTTCAATGAGCAGTTCTTC.